The text below deals with one TCR beta chain. Antigen specificity is unknown. Time point here: week 35, safety follow-up. Every single dose of the vaccine, 300 ug of mutant IDH1 20-mer peptide, came with topical imiquimod. The astrocytomas were IDH1-mutant, ATRX-negative, and WHO grade 3 or 4. This entry comes from a study of a mutant IDH1 vaccine in newly diagnosed glioma. Looking at the study overall: Vaccination followed radiotherapy alone by 4-6 weeks, or accompanied temozolomide cycles. Findings and limits, study-wide: Induction of immune responses by the vaccine occurred in approximately 93% of patients.

The CDR3 consists of 13 residues. Trimming left V 8 bases short and J 3 bases short, with 13 bases between. Looked up from germline, CDR1 is SNHLY and CDR2 is FYNNEI. The method was immunoSEQ multiplex PCR; TCRdb's version includes in-frame clones alone and lacks a portion of them. The sample lists some 66,000 clones; 80% to 85% were seen once. Sequencing was performed on PBMCs, taken from a glioma patient whose treatment included an IDH1 peptide vaccine. The chain is built from TRBV2 and TRBJ1-2; D call uncertain. The receptor's source is a man younger than 40 with glioma. The CDR3: CASGNRVYYGYTF. The CDR3 region has the DNA TGTGCCAGCGGGAACCGGGTGTACTATGGCTACACCTTC. Variable domain in full (rest from reference TRBV2 and TRBJ1-2): EPEVTQTPSHQVTQMGQEVILRCVPISNHLYFYWYRQILGQKVEFLVSFYNNEISEKSEIFDDQFSVERPDGSNFTLKIRSTKLEDSAMYFCASGNRVYYGYTFGSGTRLTVV.